This T cell receptor beta chain was identified during a study of molecular identifiers for immune sequencing clone quantification. Study-level findings and limits: It was shown that clones above 20 RNA copies held over 98% of effector molecules, but under 1% in naive cells.

The CDR3 totals 14 residues. Germline V gives CDR1 LGHDT, CDR2 YNNKEL (reference sequence). V shed 1 base and J shed 4 bases, with 11 bases lying between them. This clonotype has at least ten counts. Its antigen is currently unknown. Based on a CD8+CD4-CCR7+CD45RA+ profile, naive CD8 T cells were sorted. Previously described methods with listed TCR primers produced the bulk TCR libraries. TCRdb used MiXCR to reprocess the PCR reads, holding one entry per CDR3 protein. The sample has fewer than 100,000 distinct CDR3 sequences, about 21% seen once. The source material was naive CD8+ T cells from blood, with Jurkat cell RNA spiked in. Subset reported: FACS-sorted CD8+CD4-CCR7+CD45RA+ naive T cells. This chain uses TRBV3-1 with TRBJ2-7, with D unclear. This TCR derives from a human donor in good health. Some libraries in this study had Jurkat cell RNA spiked in. Here the CDR3 reads CASSQGGPGYEQYF. The CDR3 nucleotides are TGTGCCAGCAGCCAAGGAGGCCCCGGGTACGAGCAGTACTTC.